A single T cell receptor beta chain is shown here with its context. The antigen remains undetermined. Clones were read by immunoSEQ multiplex PCR, and TCRdb kept only the in-frame ones, dropping some. The top ten hold 1.9% of the sample, which has about 130,000 clones, approximately 90% seen once. This entry belongs to a study of T cell responses to AZD1222 COVID-19 vaccine. Study background: Investigators merged groups given second doses at roughly 4 or roughly 12 weeks.

Study-level findings and limits: Donors in the cohort were predominantly white British and more often female, and clonal diversity was possibly underestimated. Spike-specific TCR breadth and depth rose after two AZD1222 doses. Spike was spanned by vaccine-associated CD4 TCRs, which were dominant at 160-218 and 743-854.

CDR3 length: 16 residues. Per the germline V gene, CDR1 is LNHNV and CDR2 is YYDKDF (reference sequence). Trimming cost V 2 bases and J 5 bases; bases outside gene matches: 6. This chain connects TRBV15 to TRBJ1-4, with 9 bases fitting TRBD1. Sequencing was performed on peripheral blood, taken on day 0 of AZD1222 vaccination. This sequence originates from an adult in good health. The CDR3 spells CATSRLGGQGNEKLFF. CDR3 in DNA: TGTGCCACCAGCAGATTGGGGGGACAGGGAAATGAAAAACTGTTTTTT.